What follows are 30 T cell receptor beta chains derived from one specimen sequenced in a study of blood T cell repertoires in COVID-19. Clones were sequenced by immunoSEQ multiplex PCR, and TCRdb holds only the in-frame ones, with some missing. This sample has tens of thousands of clones, with 70% to 90% found just once. Sequencing was carried out using peripheral blood. These receptors all come from a woman between 65 and 79 years old in a cohort sampled during active COVID-19.

This clone was seen only once. The chain carries TRBV27 and TRBJ2-3, with TRBD1 matching over 11 bases. Germline CDR1 and CDR2: MNHEY and SMNVEV (reference sequence). V was clipped by 5 bases and J by 8 bases; unmatched bases: 9. CDR3 length: 15 amino acids. The chain's CDR3 is CASSPFGTGGVTQYF. In DNA form, the CDR3 reads TGTGCCAGCAGTCCGTTTGGGACAGGGGGAGTTACGCAGTATTTT.

This rearrangement joins TRBV4-1 to TRBJ1-3; weak D call: TRBD1 (5 bases). The CDR3 is 16 amino acids. CDR1 is MGHRA and CDR2 is YSYEKL in the germline V gene. V shed 2 bases and J shed 0 bases, with 11 bases lying between them. CDR3 bases: TGCGCCAGCAGCCAATCCTGGGGGGGCTCTGGAAACACCATATATTTT. Residues: CASSQSWGGSGNTIYF.

V is TRBV3-1 (or the pseudogene TRBV3-2) and J is TRBJ1-5; TRBD1 matches at 8 bases. Trimming took 4 bases from V and 4 from J; bases not matched to a gene: 9. There are 16 residues in the CDR3. CDR1 LGHDT and CDR2 YNNKEL come from the germline V gene (reference sequence). The CDR3 DNA follows: TGTGCCAGCAGCCTCGGGGACAGGAGTGGAAATCAGCCCCAGCATTTT. This sequence encodes CASSLGDRSGNQPQHF.

V gene TRBV24-1 combines with J gene TRBJ2-1; 12 positions match TRBD1. This CDR3 is 13 amino acids long. The V gene's germline CDR1 is KGHDR and CDR2 SFDVKD. The junction had 4 bases not matched to a gene; V was cut back by 10 bases and J by 7 bases. The CDR3 region is CATGQGARNEQFF. CDR3 DNA sequence: TGTGCCACGGGACAGGGGGCGAGAAATGAGCAGTTCTTC.

The J gene is TRBJ2-7, the V gene TRBV28; 9 nucleotides line up with TRBD1. This CDR3 is built from 14 residues. Germline V gene data show CDR1 as MDHEN and CDR2 as SYDVKM. The J segment lost 3 bases and the V segment lost 6 bases, leaving 6 bases of the junction unmatched. The CDR3 nucleotides read TGTGCCAGCAGCTTACCGGACAGGGGCTACGAGCAGTACTTC. Its translation is CASSLPDRGYEQYF.

The chain links TRBV29-1 to TRBJ2-4; D remains unclear. The V gene's germline CDR1 is SQVTM and CDR2 ANQGSEA. The CDR3 is made up of 12 amino acids. Between the trimmed V and J ends, which lost 4 bases and 1 base, there was a span of 5 bases. The CDR3 loop reads CSVGPAKNIQYF. CDR3 nucleotide sequence: TGCAGCGTTGGGCCCGCCAAAAACATTCAGTACTTC.

The CDR3 loop reads CASSFGRAGGPDEQFF. CDR3 DNA sequence: TGTGCCAGCAGCTTTGGGCGAGCGGGAGGGCCTGATGAGCAGTTCTTC. The V gene is TRBV11-2, the J gene TRBJ2-1, with 10 bases lining up with TRBD2. With V trimmed by 3 bases and J by 8 bases, 10 bases remained unmatched. Germline CDR1 is SGHAT and CDR2 is FQNNGV. The CDR3 covers 16 residues.

The rearrangement joins TRBV6-5 to TRBJ2-3; no reliable D call. Germline V CDR1 and CDR2: MNHEY, SVGAGI. V lost 7 bases to trimming and J lost 2 bases, with 13 bases between them. The CDR3 is made up of 14 amino acids. CDR3 sequence: CASTRSFNTDTQYF. As DNA, the CDR3 is TGTGCCAGCACTCGGAGTTTTAACACAGATACGCAGTATTTT.

The chain has TRBV2 and TRBJ2-7; the D is unclear. V dropped 5 bases and J dropped 6 bases, with 11 bases sitting between them. From germline, CDR1 is SNHLY and CDR2 FYNNEI. The CDR3 contains 12 residues. The CDR3 DNA sequence: TGTGCCAGCAGTACCGAGACAATCGAGCAGTACTTC. It codes for CASSTETIEQYF.

A single count supports this clone. The chain combines TRBV28 with TRBJ2-7; a possible D gene is TRBD1 (5 bases). The CDR3 runs 14 residues. The V and J ends lost 6 bases and 5 bases respectively, with 17 bases between them. The germline gives CDR1 MDHEN, CDR2 SYDVKM. The CDR3 DNA sequence: TGTGCCAGCAGCTCCCTCCCCAGGGTGGACGAGCAGTACTTC. This encodes CASSSLPRVDEQYF. Complete variable domain (other parts from reference TRBV28 and TRBJ2-7): DVKVTQSSRYLVKRTGEKVFLECVQDMDHENMFWYRQDPGLGLRLIYFSYDVKMKEKGDIPEGYSVSREKKERFSLILESASTNQTSMYLCASSSLPRVDEQYFGPGTRLTVT.

The chain links TRBV6-5 to TRBJ2-7; TRBD1 aligns across 7 bases. The CDR3 spans 15 residues. V lost 0 bases, J lost 2 bases, and 4 bases stayed unmatched. Germline V gives CDR1 MNHEY, CDR2 SVGAGI. The CDR3 region is CASSYSGQRPYEQYF. Here the CDR3 DNA reads TGTGCCAGCAGTTACTCGGGACAGCGACCCTACGAGCAGTACTTC.

The gene calls are TRBV14 and TRBJ2-2; 7 bases map to TRBD2. From germline, CDR1 is SGHDN and CDR2 FVKESK. After removal of 3 bases from V and 1 base from J, the junction contained 5 bases not matched to a gene. The CDR3 totals 16 residues. CDR3 in amino acids: CASSHPASGNTGELFF. CDR3 coding DNA: TGTGCCAGCAGCCACCCCGCTAGCGGGAACACCGGGGAGCTGTTTTTT.

The chain recombines TRBV10-3 with TRBJ2-1; 11 nucleotides line up with TRBD2. Germline assignment: CDR1 ENHRY and CDR2 SYGVKD. With 0 bases clipped from V and 7 bases from J, the junction kept 5 bases outside the gene matches. This CDR3 has 16 amino acids. CDR3 sequence (DNA): TGTGCCATCAGTGAGTCCCCCACTAGCGGGAGAAATGAGCAGTTCTTC. Protein sequence: CAISESPTSGRNEQFF.

The gene calls are TRBV19 and TRBJ2-2, with D unclear. CDR1 is LNHDA and CDR2 is SQIVND in the germline V gene (reference sequence). This CDR3 is built from 15 residues. Deletions cut 1 base from V and 1 base from J, with 7 bases between. CDR3 sequence (DNA): TGTGCCAGTAGTATAGTTCGGTTGAACACCGGGGAGCTGTTTTTT. Translating it yields CASSIVRLNTGELFF.

This chain joins TRBV5-1 and TRBJ1-1, with 8 bases aligning to TRBD1. The CDR3 runs 18 residues. J lost 7 bases, V lost 3 bases, and 20 bases had no gene match. Germline loops: CDR1 SGHRS, CDR2 YFSETQ. CDR3 region: CASSWGDRLIGKRDEAFF. The CDR3 DNA reads as TGCGCCAGCAGCTGGGGGGACAGGTTAATCGGGAAACGAGATGAAGCTTTCTTT.

The chain employs TRBV6-5 and TRBJ2-1, with 10 bases lining up with TRBD2. Trimming cost V 5 bases and J 9 bases; bases outside gene matches: 10. Germline lookup yields CDR1 MNHEY and CDR2 SVGAGI. The CDR3 is 15 residues long. The CDR3 bases are TGTGCCAGCAGTACCCGACTAGCGGGTAGCACTGAGCAGTTCTTC. It codes for CASSTRLAGSTEQFF.

V gene TRBV30 combines with J gene TRBJ2-7, with 13 bases identical to TRBD2. This CDR3 is built from 14 residues. Germline values: CDR1 GTSNPN, CDR2 SVGIG (reference sequence). With 7 bases clipped from V and 4 bases from J, the junction kept 7 bases outside the gene matches. The CDR3 nucleotides are TGTGCCTTCTCGGGGACTAGCGGGGTTTACGAGCAGTACTTC. Protein product: CAFSGTSGVYEQYF.

The rearrangement links TRBV4-3 to TRBJ2-3; the match to TRBD2 covers 7 bases. The trim removed 2 bases at V and 2 bases at J, leaving 1 base unmatched. This CDR3 comprises 14 residues. Germline CDR1 is LGHNA and CDR2 is YSLEER. CDR3: CASSQSGNTDTQYF. CDR3 nucleotide sequence: TGCGCCAGCAGCCAAAGCGGGAACACAGATACGCAGTATTTT.

This clone was detected only once. The V and J genes are TRBV19 and TRBJ2-7; TRBD2 matches at 8 bases. The CDR3 loop spans 13 amino acids. Germline V gives CDR1 LNHDA, CDR2 SQIVND (reference sequence). The ends lost 9 bases at V and 5 bases at J; junction bases unmatched: 9. CDR3 coding DNA: TGTGCCAGCGGGGTAGCGGGAAGAAACGAGCAGTACTTC. Protein sequence: CASGVAGRNEQYF.

The rearrangement links TRBV19 to TRBJ1-5, with 7 nucleotides matching TRBD1. Germline CDR1 and CDR2: LNHDA and SQIVND (reference sequence). With 4 bases clipped from V and 2 bases from J, the junction kept 2 bases outside the gene matches. The length of the CDR3 is 14 residues. The CDR3 DNA reads as TGTGCCAGTAGTAGACAGGGTGGCAATCAGCCCCAGCATTTT. Translation: CASSRQGGNQPQHF.

J is TRBJ2-7 and V is TRBV3-1 (or the pseudogene TRBV3-2); TRBD1 matches 8 bases. The CDR3 extends over 15 amino acids. Germline V gives CDR1 LGHDT, CDR2 YNNKEL (reference sequence). With V trimmed by 4 bases and J by 6 bases, 11 bases remained unmatched. CDR3 loop: CASSPRIGQGGEQYF. The CDR3 DNA reads TGTGCCAGCAGCCCCCGTATCGGACAGGGTGGCGAGCAGTACTTC.

The rearrangement links TRBV18 to TRBJ1-1, with TRBD1 matching 8 bases. This CDR3 region has 14 residues. J lost 5 bases, V lost 2 bases, and 4 bases had no gene match. CDR1 KGHSH and CDR2 LQKENI come from the germline V gene. The CDR3 nucleotides are TGTGCCAGCTCACCAGGACAGGGTTGGACTGAAGCTTTCTTT. Its translation is CASSPGQGWTEAFF.

The chain employs TRBV28 and TRBJ1-2; perhaps TRBD1 as D (6 bases). V lost 3 bases and J 5 bases, leaving 13 bases between the germline ends. CDR3 length: 14 amino acids. Germline V gene sequence: CDR1 MDHEN, CDR2 SYDVKM. CDR3 region: CASSLGGLGYGYTF. In DNA form, the CDR3 reads TGTGCCAGCAGTTTGGGGGGGCTAGGGTATGGCTACACCTTC.

This sequence joins TRBV5-1 and TRBJ2-3; a weak D match, TRBD1 (5 bases). The CDR3 totals 15 residues. Trimming cost V 4 bases and J 0 bases, with 12 bases left between them. CDR1 is SGHRS, CDR2 YFSETQ, per germline. CDR3 sequence: CASSRTTTSTDTQYF. CDR3 sequence (DNA): TGCGCCAGCAGCCGGACAACAACTAGCACAGATACGCAGTATTTT.

The chain links TRBV5-4 to TRBJ2-3, with 7 bases lining up with TRBD2. The germline CDR1 and CDR2 sequences are SGHNT and YYREEE (reference sequence). V was pared by 0 bases and J by 4 bases, with 11 bases of the junction left unmatched. The CDR3 has 17 amino acids. CDR3 DNA sequence: TGTGCCAGCAGCTTGGACCGGCGGGAGTATGTTTCAGATACGCAGTATTTT. This gives the protein CASSLDRREYVSDTQYF.

This chain uses TRBV3-1 (or the pseudogene TRBV3-2) with TRBJ2-1; TRBD2 matches at 8 bases. There are 14 residues in the CDR3. Per the germline V gene, CDR1 is LGHDT and CDR2 is YNNKEL (reference sequence). With 5 bases clipped from V and 7 bases from J, the junction kept 7 bases outside the gene matches. The DNA of the CDR3 is TGTGCCAGCAGCGGGCTAGCGGGTGATAATGAGCAGTTCTTC. Translation: CASSGLAGDNEQFF.

The V call is TRBV30, the J call TRBJ1-2, with D perhaps TRBD1 (5 bases). Germline V gene lookup returns CDR1 GTSNPN and CDR2 SVGIG (reference sequence). The CDR3 is 14 amino acids. Trimming left V 2 bases short and J 1 base short, with 11 bases between. The CDR3 DNA sequence: TGTGCCTGGAGTTGGGGCAGTTTTAACTATGGCTACACCTTC. It specifies CAWSWGSFNYGYTF.

The rearrangement links TRBV6-2 or TRBV6-3 to TRBJ1-1; a weak D match, TRBD1 (6 bases). Trimming removed 2 bases at V and 8 bases at J, with 18 bases between. Per the germline V gene, CDR1 is MNHEY and CDR2 is SVGEGT. CDR3 length equals 15 residues. CDR3 DNA: TGTGCCAGCAGTTACGGTACGTTGGTGGGGGCGGAAGCTTTCTTT. Protein sequence: CASSYGTLVGAEAFF.

The chain carries TRBV7-2 and TRBJ2-5, with 16 positions matching TRBD2. The V gene end was trimmed by 1 base and the J gene end by 7 bases; junction bases not matched to a gene: 9. The germline V gene encodes CDR1 SGHTA and CDR2 FQGNSA. The length of the CDR3 is 18 residues. The CDR3 loop reads CASSLVMGLAGGQGTQYF. The CDR3 region has the DNA TGTGCCAGCAGCTTAGTTATGGGACTAGCGGGGGGGCAGGGGACCCAGTACTTC.

The J gene is TRBJ1-2, the V gene TRBV7-2; a possible D gene is TRBD1 (6 bases). The CDR3 is 15 amino acids. Trimming removed 1 base at V and 7 bases at J, with 16 bases between. Per the germline V gene, CDR1 is SGHTA and CDR2 is FQGNSA. The CDR3, as DNA: TGTGCCAGCAGCTTAGATCGCGGCAGGGGCGGTGGCTACACCTTC. Protein: CASSLDRGRGGGYTF.